A single sample gave rise to the 30 T cell receptor beta chains below, sequenced in a study of CD8 T cells in ankylosing spondylitis. Each CDR3 protein gets one entry after TCRdb re-called the 5' RACE reads with MiXCR. The repertoire includes 200,000 to 300,000 distinct CDR3 sequences, about 11% of them detected once, and 6.8% sits in the top ten. Material: blood, either unsorted or a sorted T cell fraction (not recorded which). The receptors originated from a male donor with ankylosing spondylitis or in good health (not recorded which).

This clonotype was detected ten times or more. This sequence joins TRBV20-1 and TRBJ1-3; the D gene is possibly TRBD1 (5 bases). The V end lost 2 bases, the J end lost 5 bases, and 10 bases lay between the germline ends. CDR3 length equals 13 residues. CDR1 and CDR2 (germline): DFQATT, SNEGSKA (reference sequence). The chain's CDR3 is CSARSTGRNTIYF. CDR3 coding DNA: TGCAGTGCTAGATCGACGGGGCGAAACACCATATATTTT.

This clonotype was found many times. The rearrangement links TRBV12-3 or TRBV12-4 to TRBJ1-4; a weak D match, TRBD1 (6 bases). This CDR3 has 14 amino acids. Between the trimmed V and J ends, which lost 5 bases and 4 bases, there was a span of 11 bases. The CDR3 region has the DNA TGTGCCAGCAGTACAGGGTGGGATAATGAAAAACTGTTTTTT. Its protein product is CASSTGWDNEKLFF.

This clonotype showed up many times. The chain has TRBV6-4 and TRBJ1-1; TRBD1 aligns across 9 bases. With V trimmed by 6 bases and J by 4 bases, 6 bases remained unmatched. Germline CDR1 and CDR2: MRHNA and SNTAGT. The CDR3 has 14 amino acids. CDR3 sequence (DNA): TGTGCCAGCAGAAAGGACAGGGGTGGCACTGAAGCTTTCTTT. Amino acids: CASRKDRGGTEAFF.

This clonotype is labeled medium-sized (0.01 to 0.1%). The rearrangement joins TRBV5-1 to TRBJ2-2, with D maybe TRBD2 (6 bases). This CDR3 has 14 residues. V gave up 0 bases and J gave up 3 bases, with 6 bases separating them. From germline, CDR1 is SGHRS and CDR2 YFSETQ. In DNA, the CDR3 is TGCGCCAGCAGCTTGGGACTAGACACCGGGGAGCTGTTTTTT. Amino acid sequence: CASSLGLDTGELFF.

This clonotype was seen at least ten times. The chain uses TRBV5-6 and TRBJ2-5; TRBD1 agrees at 8 bases. The CDR3 is made up of 16 amino acids. The germline V gene has CDR1 SGHDT and CDR2 YYEEEE. V was pared by 2 bases and J by 3 bases, with 9 bases of the junction left unmatched. Here the CDR3 DNA reads TGTGCCAGCAGCTTACTCGGACAGGGAGTCGAAGAGACCCAGTACTTC. It translates to CASSLLGQGVEETQYF.

This clonotype was detected many times. This chain uses TRBV7-9 with TRBJ2-1; 7 bases line up with TRBD2. The trim removed 4 bases at V and 9 bases at J, leaving 15 bases unmatched. The CDR3 sequence is 16 residues long. The germline V gene has CDR1 SEHNR and CDR2 FQNEAQ (reference sequence). DNA for the CDR3: TGTGCCAGCAGCTCCTACACTAGCGAGAGGTGGGTTGAGCAGTTCTTC. It is translated as CASSSYTSERWVEQFF.

Ten or more counts support this clonotype. The chain uses TRBV4-1 and TRBJ2-3, with D perhaps TRBD2 (6 bases). The CDR3 sequence is 15 residues long. V lost 2 bases, J lost 7 bases, and 16 bases lay in between. Per germline, CDR1 MGHRA and CDR2 YSYEKL. DNA of the CDR3: TGCGCCAGCAGCCAATTGGGACTTCCACGGAATACGCAGTATTTT. This sequence encodes CASSQLGLPRNTQYF.

The sample holds many counts of this clonotype. The chain combines TRBV12-3 or TRBV12-4 with TRBJ1-1; no definite D call. V gave up 5 bases and J gave up 6 bases, with 13 bases separating them. The CDR3 sequence is 13 residues long. The CDR3, as DNA: TGTGCCAGCAGTCCACCCAGTAGCTCTGAAGCTTTCTTT. This sequence encodes CASSPPSSSEAFF.

This clonotype was detected ten times or more. The chain combines TRBV20-1 with TRBJ2-7; TRBD1 matches 9 bases. V gave up 6 bases and J gave up 2 bases; unmatched junction bases: 8. Germline V gives CDR1 DFQATT, CDR2 SNEGSKA (reference sequence). The CDR3 extends over 14 amino acids. Here the CDR3 reads CSASGQGPTYEQYF. The CDR3 region has the DNA TGCAGTGCCAGCGGACAGGGGCCGACCTACGAGCAGTACTTC.

This clonotype was observed a handful of times. The V and J genes are TRBV14 and TRBJ1-1; D is unresolved. The CDR3 covers 13 residues. Germline CDR1 is SGHDN and CDR2 is FVKESK. Trimming removed 4 bases at V and 0 bases at J, with 6 bases between. CDR3 bases: TGTGCCAGCAGCCTTCTGCTGAACACTGAAGCTTTCTTT. Protein product: CASSLLLNTEAFF.

The gene calls are TRBV10-1 and TRBJ2-1; 9 bases are shared with TRBD2. Germline assignment: CDR1 WNHNN and CDR2 SYGVQD (reference sequence). V lost 3 bases to trimming and J lost 8 bases; unmatched junction nucleotides: 5. This CDR3 is built from 14 residues. The CDR3 sequence is CASSDGGGVHEQFF. CDR3 nucleotides: TGCGCCAGCAGTGATGGCGGGGGGGTCCATGAGCAGTTCTTC.

On this clonotype: The conserved closing phenylalanine or tryptophan is absent in this CDR3, likely reflecting a read error. The chain has TRBV7-9 and TRBJ1-1; the D gene is possibly TRBD1 (5 bases). The CDR3 spans 14 residues. The ends were cut back, 2 bases at V and 4 bases at J, with 11 bases in the middle. CDR1 and CDR2 (germline): SEHNR, FQNEAQ (reference sequence). CDR3 amino acids: CASSLQGAGTEAFS. CDR3 bases: TGTGCCAGCAGCTTACAGGGTGCGGGCACTGAAGCTTTCTCT.

This clonotype came up many times. The CDR3 nucleotides are TGCGCCAGCAGCCTCCAGAGGGTCTACGAGCAGTACTTC. Its translation: CASSLQRVYEQYF. The V gene is TRBV5-1, the J gene TRBJ2-7; possible D gene TRBD2, 5 bases. The germline V gene encodes CDR1 SGHRS and CDR2 YFSETQ. CDR3 length equals 13 residues. The V end was cut by 4 bases, the J end by 3 bases, with 11 bases between.

This clonotype was detected many times. The chain has TRBV20-1 and TRBJ1-1, with D possibly being TRBD1 (6 bases). V lost 7 bases and J lost 7, with 22 bases in between. Germline V gene sequence: CDR1 DFQATT, CDR2 SNEGSKA (reference sequence). CDR3 length: 14 amino acids. This chain's CDR3 is CSVARGPEFIEAFF. CDR3 sequence (DNA): TGCAGTGTCGCCCGGGGGCCTGAGTTTATTGAAGCTTTCTTT.

This clonotype was seen repeatedly, ten times or more. This chain uses TRBV20-1 with TRBJ1-1; maybe TRBD1 (5 bases). Germline V CDR1 and CDR2: DFQATT, SNEGSKA (reference sequence). Trimming shortened V by 6 bases and J by 5 bases, and 16 bases separated the two germline ends. The CDR3 extends over 13 amino acids. The CDR3 region is CSAQGRGKTEAFF. CDR3 bases: TGCAGTGCCCAGGGACGAGGGAAGACTGAAGCTTTCTTT.

This clonotype showed up many times. The rearrangement links TRBV5-1 to TRBJ1-2, with 11 bases fitting TRBD1. The CDR3 is made up of 15 amino acids. The J segment lost 4 bases and the V segment lost 3 bases, leaving 5 bases of the junction unmatched. Germline values: CDR1 SGHRS, CDR2 YFSETQ. The CDR3 DNA reads TGCGCCAGCAGCTGGACAGGGGGCTCCTCCTATGGCTACACCTTC. This encodes CASSWTGGSSYGYTF. Combining the CDR3 with reference TRBV5-1 and TRBJ1-2 gives the whole variable domain KAGVTQTPRYLIKTRGQQVTLSCSPISGHRSVSWYQQTPGQGLQFLFEYFSETQRNKGNFPGRFSGRQFSNSRSEMNVSTLELGDSALYLCASSWTGGSSYGYTFGSGTRLTVV.

Only a few counts were recorded for this clonotype. The V and J genes are TRBV10-3 and TRBJ2-1; no reliable D call. V was clipped by 8 bases and J by 7 bases, with 3 bases between them. The CDR3 has 9 amino acids. CDR1 is ENHRY, CDR2 SYGVKD, per germline. This chain's CDR3 is CAIGNEQFF. DNA for the CDR3: TGTGCCATCGGAAATGAGCAGTTCTTC.

This clonotype was recorded many times. In nucleotides, the CDR3 is TGTGCCAGCAGAGCGATACAGGGGGCTAGGGATACGCAGTATTTT. Protein product: CASRAIQGARDTQYF. This chain joins TRBV6-1 and TRBJ2-3, with 9 bases aligning to TRBD1. CDR1 is MNHNS, CDR2 SASEGT, per germline. V gave up 6 bases and J gave up 6 bases; unmatched junction bases: 10. The length of the CDR3 is 15 residues.

This clonotype came up many times. The chain couples TRBV18 to TRBJ1-6; D not resolved. CDR3 length equals 15 residues. V was shortened by 2 bases and J by 6 bases, with 11 bases between the two germline ends. CDR1 and CDR2 from the germline V gene are KGHSH and LQKENI. CDR3 nucleotide sequence: TGTGCCAGCTCACCAGGTTTAGGGATTAATTCACCCCTCCACTTT. Amino acids: CASSPGLGINSPLHF.

This clonotype was seen a few times. The chain combines TRBV15 with TRBJ1-6; 7 bases are shared with TRBD1. CDR1 and CDR2 from the germline V gene are LNHNV and YYDKDF (reference sequence). CDR3 length equals 15 residues. Trimming at V came to 0 bases and at J to 7 bases, leaving 3 bases not matched to a gene. The CDR3 loop is CATSRDGTVNSPLHF. The CDR3 bases are TGTGCCACCAGCAGAGACGGGACAGTAAATTCACCCCTCCACTTT.

This clonotype was detected a few times. This sequence joins TRBV7-2 and TRBJ1-4, with D possibly TRBD1 on 6 matching bases. CDR1 and CDR2 (germline): SGHTA, FQGNSA. CDR3 size: 14 residues. V was trimmed by 5 bases and J by 0 bases, leaving 7 bases between them. This CDR3 is CASSRTATNEKLFF. As DNA, the CDR3 is TGTGCCAGCAGCCGGACAGCAACTAATGAAAAACTGTTTTTT.

This clonotype appeared many times. V gene TRBV4-2 combines with J gene TRBJ1-4, with TRBD1 identical over 9 bases. V gave up 5 bases and J gave up 6 bases; unmatched junction bases: 7. Germline V lookup: CDR1 LGHNA, CDR2 YNFKEQ. This CDR3 is 15 amino acids long. CDR3 region: CASSYYRGRDEKLFF. The CDR3 DNA reads TGTGCCAGCAGCTACTACAGGGGGCGCGATGAAAAACTGTTTTTT.

The chain uses TRBV21-1 and TRBJ2-1. TRBV21-1 is tagged as a pseudogene. CDR3 size: 14 residues. The CDR3 region is CASSTREVYNEQFF. The CDR3 DNA reads as TGTGCCAGCAGCACGAGGGAGGTCTACAATGAGCAGTTCTTC.

This clonotype appeared many times. The chain combines TRBV29-1 with TRBJ1-4; 12 bases are a match to TRBD1. Per the germline V gene, CDR1 is SQVTM and CDR2 is ANQGSEA. J lost 7 bases, V lost 6 bases, and 6 bases had no gene match. This CDR3 is built from 14 residues. CDR3: CSVGTGGVGEKLFF. Here the CDR3 DNA reads TGCAGCGTGGGGACAGGGGGCGTGGGTGAAAAACTGTTTTTT.

The rearrangement uses TRBV11-2 and TRBJ2-5; TRBD1 matches at 7 bases. Germline assignment: CDR1 SGHAT and CDR2 FQNNGV. The CDR3 covers 14 residues. The V gene end was trimmed by 1 base and the J gene end by 7 bases; junction bases not matched to a gene: 6. The CDR3 nucleotides are TGTGCCAGCAGCTTAGGGGACAGCCTGGTGACCCAGTACTTC. It encodes CASSLGDSLVTQYF. Drawing the rest from reference TRBV11-2 and TRBJ2-5, the complete variable domain is EAGVAQSPRYKIIEKRQSVAFWCNPISGHATLYWYQQILGQGPKLLIQFQNNGVVDDSQLPKDRFSAERLKGVDSTLKIQPAKLEDSAVYLCASSLGDSLVTQYFGPGTRLLVL.

The chain couples TRBV5-1 to TRBJ1-4; 9 nucleotides match TRBD1. Germline loops: CDR1 SGHRS, CDR2 YFSETQ. CDR3 length equals 18 residues. V lost 0 bases to trimming and J lost 8 bases; unmatched junction nucleotides: 14. CDR3 bases: TGCGCCAGCAGCTTGGCTCCGACAGGGGGTGGAAGAGGAGAAAAACTGTTTTTT. Its protein product is CASSLAPTGGGRGEKLFF.

This clonotype was seen many times. V usage is TRBV20-1 and J usage is TRBJ2-5, with 8 nucleotides matching TRBD2. The trim removed 6 bases at V and 2 bases at J, leaving 11 bases unmatched. Germline V lookup: CDR1 DFQATT, CDR2 SNEGSKA (reference sequence). The length of the CDR3 is 15 residues. Here the CDR3 reads CSARHPTSGQETQYF. CDR3 in DNA: TGCAGTGCACGCCATCCCACTAGCGGACAAGAGACCCAGTACTTC.

This clonotype was seen many times. This chain joins TRBV12-3 or TRBV12-4 and TRBJ1-5, with a tentative D call TRBD1 (6 bases). The CDR3 runs 14 residues. The V end lost 5 bases, the J end lost 6 bases, and 14 bases lay between the germline ends. The CDR3 DNA reads as TGTGCCAGCAGTACCTCACAGGGAGCTCAGCCCCAGCATTTT. Residues: CASSTSQGAQPQHF.

This clonotype appeared many times. The chain couples TRBV12-3 or TRBV12-4 to TRBJ2-5, with a tentative D call TRBD2 (6 bases). V shed 3 bases and J shed 1 base, with 9 bases lying between them. This CDR3 comprises 14 residues. The DNA for the CDR3 is TGTGCCAGCAGTTTTGGAGGGATCCAAGAGACCCAGTACTTC. This gives the protein CASSFGGIQETQYF.

This clonotype was counted at least ten times. This chain links TRBV5-1 with TRBJ2-2; D is unclear. CDR1 SGHRS and CDR2 YFSETQ come from the germline V gene. This CDR3 is built from 14 residues. Trimming removed 4 bases at V and 2 bases at J, with 9 bases between. CDR3: CASSNSINTGELFF. DNA of the CDR3: TGCGCCAGCAGCAACTCCATCAACACCGGGGAGCTGTTTTTT.